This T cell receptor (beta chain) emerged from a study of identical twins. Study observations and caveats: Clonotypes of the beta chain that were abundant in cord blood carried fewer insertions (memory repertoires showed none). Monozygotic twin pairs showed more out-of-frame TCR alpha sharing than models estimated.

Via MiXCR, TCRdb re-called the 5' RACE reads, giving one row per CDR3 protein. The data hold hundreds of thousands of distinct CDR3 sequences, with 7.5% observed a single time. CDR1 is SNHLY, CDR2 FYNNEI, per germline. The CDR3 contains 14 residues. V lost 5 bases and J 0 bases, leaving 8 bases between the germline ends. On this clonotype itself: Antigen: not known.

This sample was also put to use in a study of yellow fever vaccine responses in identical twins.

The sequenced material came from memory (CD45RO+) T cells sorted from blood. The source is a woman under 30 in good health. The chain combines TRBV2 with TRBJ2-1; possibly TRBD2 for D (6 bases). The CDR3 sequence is CASSTSLSYNEQFF. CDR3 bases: TGTGCCAGCAGTACTAGCCTCTCCTACAATGAGCAGTTCTTC. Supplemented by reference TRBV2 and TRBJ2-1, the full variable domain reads EPEVTQTPSHQVTQMGQEVILRCVPISNHLYFYWYRQILGQKVEFLVSFYNNEISEKSEIFDDQFSVERPDGSNFTLKIRSTKLEDSAMYFCASSTSLSYNEQFFGPGTRLTVL.